One sample yielded the 32 T cell receptor beta chains listed below, sequenced in a study of CD8+ T cells in alopecia areata. Sequencing used cDNA as its template, made by extracting RNA and reverse transcribing it. Clones were read by immunoSEQ multiplex PCR, and TCRdb kept only the in-frame ones, dropping some. The sample has under 150,000 clones; approximately 60% are singletons. Sequencing was done on a sample of CD8+ T cells sorted from blood. Receptors originate from a human donor in good health.

CDR3: CASSESVAGTDTQYF. CDR3 nucleotides: TGTGCCAGCAGTGAATCGGTAGCGGGCACAGATACGCAGTATTTT. V and J are TRBV2 and TRBJ2-3; D is possibly TRBD2 (6 bases). The germline CDR1 and CDR2 sequences are SNHLY and FYNNEI. The CDR3 totals 15 residues. V lost 2 bases and J lost 1, with 10 bases in between.

This sequence joins TRBV11-2 and TRBJ1-1; no firm D call. The V end lost 3 bases, the J end lost 9 bases, and 17 bases lay between the germline ends. The CDR3 length is 14 residues. In germline, CDR1 is SGHAT, CDR2 FQNNGV. CDR3 amino acids: CASSFVTTTPQAFF. The CDR3 DNA sequence: TGTGCCAGCAGCTTCGTGACTACGACGCCCCAAGCTTTCTTT.

This clone was detected once. This chain connects TRBV5-1 to TRBJ2-7; possibly TRBD2 for D (6 bases). V was clipped by 0 bases and J by 2 bases, with 15 bases between them. CDR1 is SGHRS, CDR2 YFSETQ, per germline. The CDR3 is 16 amino acids. The CDR3 DNA reads as TGCGCCAGCAGCTTGGAAGTTCCAGCGGGTACCTACGAGCAGTACTTC. It yields the protein CASSLEVPAGTYEQYF.

The genes are TRBV19 and TRBJ1-5; D is unresolved. Between the trimmed V and J ends, which lost 0 bases and 6 bases, there was a span of 12 bases. This CDR3 region has 15 residues. The V gene's germline CDR1 is LNHDA and CDR2 SQIVND (reference sequence). CDR3: CASSIERQLGQPQHF. The CDR3 region has the DNA TGTGCCAGTAGTATAGAGCGACAATTGGGTCAGCCCCAGCATTTT.

This rearrangement joins TRBV29-1 to TRBJ2-4; D is perhaps TRBD1 (6 bases). Germline V gives CDR1 SQVTM, CDR2 ANQGSEA. V was cut by 2 bases and J by 6 bases, with 8 bases left in between. The CDR3 length is 12 residues. In DNA form, the CDR3 reads TGCAGCGTTGAAACCAGGGGAAACATTCAGTACTTC. Protein product: CSVETRGNIQYF.

The chain has TRBV6-1 and TRBJ2-7, with a weak D call TRBD1 (6 bases). The CDR3 spans 13 residues. Trimming removed 9 bases at V and 4 bases at J, with 16 bases between. The germline V gene encodes CDR1 MNHNS and CDR2 SASEGT. This CDR3 reads CASAPTGLYEQYF. The CDR3 DNA reads TGTGCCAGTGCTCCGACAGGACTTTACGAGCAGTACTTC.

The chain recombines TRBV4-1 with TRBJ1-2, with D tentatively TRBD1 (5 bases). Germline CDR1 and CDR2: MGHRA and YSYEKL. Between the trimmed V and J ends, which lost 0 bases and 4 bases, there was a span of 12 bases. CDR3 size: 15 residues. This CDR3 is CASSQDPGDSYGYTF. The DNA of the CDR3 is TGCGCCAGCAGCCAAGACCCCGGGGACTCCTATGGCTACACCTTC.

J is TRBJ2-5 and V is TRBV15, with 9 bases lining up with TRBD1. This CDR3 is built from 17 residues. V lost 2 bases, J lost 3 bases, and 10 bases stayed unmatched. The germline CDR1 and CDR2 sequences are LNHNV and YYDKDF (reference sequence). CDR3 region: CATSRLPLRDREETQYF. CDR3 nucleotide sequence: TGTGCCACCAGCAGACTCCCGCTCCGGGACAGGGAAGAGACCCAGTACTTC.

This clone was recorded only once. The rearrangement uses TRBV27 and TRBJ1-1; no clear D gene. The CDR3 contains 14 residues. V gave up 0 bases and J gave up 5 bases, with 10 bases separating them. Germline V gives CDR1 MNHEY, CDR2 SMNVEV (reference sequence). CDR3 in DNA: TGTGCCAGCAGTTTATCATCTGGGCGGACTGAAGCTTTCTTT. Protein sequence: CASSLSSGRTEAFF.

The V gene is TRBV6-1, the J gene TRBJ2-1, with 9 bases identical to TRBD2. CDR1 MNHNS and CDR2 SASEGT come from the germline V gene. V trimming: 5 bases; J trimming: 5 bases; junction bases outside the gene matches: 7. This CDR3 comprises 15 residues. The DNA of the CDR3 is TGTGCCAGCAGTTCTCCTAGCGGGAAGAACAATGAGCAGTTCTTC. As protein: CASSSPSGKNNEQFF.

The V call is TRBV5-1, the J call TRBJ2-3; 7 bases are shared with TRBD2. The CDR3 totals 14 residues. Trimming cost V 4 bases and J 5 bases; bases outside gene matches: 7. CDR1 and CDR2 (germline): SGHRS, YFSETQ. The CDR3 here is CASSLEREGDTQYF. CDR3 DNA sequence: TGCGCCAGCAGCCTAGAGCGGGAAGGAGATACGCAGTATTTT. Based on the CDR3 plus reference TRBV5-1 and TRBJ2-3, the full variable domain is KAGVTQTPRYLIKTRGQQVTLSCSPISGHRSVSWYQQTPGQGLQFLFEYFSETQRNKGNFPGRFSGRQFSNSRSEMNVSTLELGDSALYLCASSLEREGDTQYFGPGTRLTVL.

The rearrangement links TRBV9 to TRBJ2-1; D unresolved. The CDR3 is 14 residues long. CDR1 is SGDLS and CDR2 is YYNGEE in the germline V gene. Trimming took 4 bases from V and 5 from J, leaving 13 bases between them. The CDR3 coding sequence is TGTGCCAGCAGCTCTCGGGCCGTCGACAATGAGCAGTTCTTC. Translation gives CASSSRAVDNEQFF.

The CDR3 loop reads CSVEGLAGTRVDEQFF. CDR3 nucleotide sequence: TGCAGCGTCGAGGGGCTAGCGGGAACAAGGGTGGATGAGCAGTTCTTC. The rearrangement uses TRBV29-1 and TRBJ2-1, with 9 bases aligning to TRBD2. After removal of 6 bases from V and 8 bases from J, the junction contained 17 bases not matched to a gene. Germline values: CDR1 SQVTM, CDR2 ANQGSEA. The CDR3 has 16 residues.

CDR3 sequence: CASSQFKGAKETQYF. The CDR3 DNA reads TGTGCCAGCAGCCAATTCAAGGGGGCAAAAGAGACCCAGTACTTC. The chain combines TRBV16 with TRBJ2-5; 7 nucleotides agree with TRBD1. This CDR3 is 15 amino acids long. From germline, CDR1 is KGHSY and CDR2 FQNENV. The V segment lost 1 base and the J segment 3 bases; nucleotides outside the gene matches: 5.

This clone appeared a few times. The V and J genes are TRBV29-1 and TRBJ1-1; tentative D call: TRBD1 (5 bases). The CDR3 spans 14 residues. V lost 1 base and J lost 1, with 10 bases in between. CDR1 and CDR2 (germline): SQVTM, ANQGSEA. The CDR3 loop is CSVEGGATNTEAFF. CDR3 DNA sequence: TGCAGCGTTGAAGGTGGGGCTACGAACACTGAAGCTTTCTTT.

The chain uses TRBV5-1 and TRBJ2-3, with a weak D call TRBD2 (6 bases). The CDR3 length is 14 residues. Trimming removed 4 bases at V and 4 bases at J, with 13 bases between. Germline assignment: CDR1 SGHRS and CDR2 YFSETQ. The CDR3 region is CASSHGGSADTQYF. The CDR3 DNA reads as TGCGCCAGCAGCCATGGGGGGAGCGCAGATACGCAGTATTTT.

V gene TRBV6-5 combines with J gene TRBJ2-2, with D tentatively TRBD1 (6 bases). Trimming pared 1 base from V and 3 bases from J, leaving 9 bases between. Per germline, CDR1 MNHEY and CDR2 SVGAGI. The CDR3 extends over 15 amino acids. The CDR3 spells CASSYWTAYTGELFF. Here the CDR3 DNA reads TGTGCCAGCAGTTACTGGACAGCCTACACCGGGGAGCTGTTTTTT.

The genes are TRBV4-1 and TRBJ2-3; 9 bases fit TRBD1. This CDR3 comprises 15 residues. In germline, CDR1 is MGHRA, CDR2 YSYEKL. V was clipped by 2 bases and J by 3 bases; unmatched bases: 3. The CDR3 sequence: CASSQWTGETDTQYF. CDR3 in DNA: TGCGCCAGCAGCCAATGGACAGGGGAGACAGATACGCAGTATTTT.

The chain links TRBV5-6 to TRBJ1-1, with 7 bases identical to TRBD1. The V segment lost 3 bases and the J segment 6 bases; nucleotides outside the gene matches: 8. The CDR3 sequence is 14 residues long. Germline CDR1 and CDR2: SGHDT and YYEEEE. CDR3 sequence: CASSWRTGRAEAFF. In nucleotides, the CDR3 is TGTGCCAGCAGCTGGAGGACAGGCCGGGCTGAAGCTTTCTTT. The entire variable domain, with the rest obtained from reference TRBV5-6 and TRBJ1-1, is as follows: DAGVTQSPTHLIKTRGQQVTLRCSPKSGHDTVSWYQQALGQGPQFIFQYYEEEERQRGNFPDRFSGHQFPNYSSELNVNALLLGDSALYLCASSWRTGRAEAFFGQGTRLTVV.

This clone appeared a single time. The CDR3, as DNA: TGCGCCAGCAGCCAAGGCCAGCGGGAGGTTCGGTTCTTC. Translation: CASSQGQREVRFF. This chain links TRBV4-1 with TRBJ2-1; 9 bases match TRBD2. V lost 1 base and J lost 15; bases outside the gene matches: 7. Germline assignment: CDR1 MGHRA and CDR2 YSYEKL. The length of the CDR3 is 13 residues.

The chain joins TRBV27 to TRBJ2-1, with TRBD2 matching 7 bases. The germline V gene has CDR1 MNHEY and CDR2 SMNVEV (reference sequence). The CDR3 totals 14 residues. V lost 0 bases, J lost 6 bases, and 2 bases stayed unmatched. For the CDR3, the DNA is TGTGCCAGCAGTTTATCGTTAGCGGGCAATGAGCAGTTCTTC. Translation gives CASSLSLAGNEQFF.

This clone has only a few counts. The chain carries TRBV30 and TRBJ2-1; 14 nucleotides line up with TRBD2. The CDR3 is 18 residues long. Germline V gene data show CDR1 as GTSNPN and CDR2 as SVGIG (reference sequence). Trimming at V came to 4 bases and at J to 7 bases, leaving 15 bases not matched to a gene. The CDR3: CAWTGLAGDGKFGNEQFF. The CDR3 DNA sequence: TGTGCCTGGACGGGACTAGCGGGAGACGGCAAGTTTGGTAATGAGCAGTTCTTC.

J is TRBJ2-5 and V is TRBV7-8; 8 bases fit TRBD1. From germline, CDR1 is SGHVS and CDR2 FQNEAQ. This CDR3 comprises 14 residues. Trimming took 5 bases from V and 5 from J; bases not matched to a gene: 7. The CDR3 protein is CASSLDRVDETQYF. The CDR3, as DNA: TGTGCCAGCAGCCTGGACAGGGTGGACGAGACCCAGTACTTC.

The chain joins TRBV6-1 to TRBJ2-7; a possible D gene is TRBD1 (5 bases). Germline V gene data show CDR1 as MNHNS and CDR2 as SASEGT. Trimming removed 6 bases from V and 5 bases from J, with 14 bases in between. CDR3 size: 13 residues. The CDR3: CASSSRQNHEQYF. The CDR3 DNA is TGTGCCAGCAGCTCTAGACAGAACCACGAGCAGTACTTC.

The table lists this clone with a few counts. V is TRBV29-1 and J is TRBJ1-1; D may be TRBD1 (5 bases). V lost 5 bases and J 1 base, leaving 11 bases between the germline ends. The CDR3 loop spans 13 amino acids. From germline, CDR1 is SQVTM and CDR2 ANQGSEA. CDR3 nucleotide sequence: TGCAGCGTTTGGTGGACACCGAACACTGAAGCTTTCTTT. Translating gives CSVWWTPNTEAFF. Full variable domain (rest looked up from reference TRBV29-1 and TRBJ1-1): SAVISQKPSRDICQRGTSLTIQCQVDSQVTMMFWYRQQPGQSLTLIATANQGSEATYESGFVIDKFPISRPNLTFSTLTVSNMSPEDSSIYLCSVWWTPNTEAFFGQGTRLTVV.

The chain uses TRBV27 and TRBJ1-4; D ambiguous. Germline CDR1 is MNHEY and CDR2 is SMNVEV (reference sequence). The CDR3 totals 14 residues. V dropped 6 bases and J dropped 7 bases, with 15 bases sitting between them. The CDR3 region is CASRRWEPFEKLFF. CDR3 nucleotides: TGTGCCAGCAGGAGGTGGGAACCGTTTGAAAAACTGTTTTTT.

This clone was counted a few times. The chain carries TRBV11-3 and TRBJ2-5; 8 bases fit TRBD2. Germline V gives CDR1 SGHNT, CDR2 YENEEA. The CDR3 runs 14 residues. Losses at the gene ends were 2 bases for V and 4 bases for J; bases not matched to a gene: 3. The CDR3 nucleotides read TGTGCCAGCAGCTTAACCCTAGCGGGAGAGACCCAGTACTTC. This sequence encodes CASSLTLAGETQYF.

This clone was counted a single time. The chain carries TRBV11-2 and TRBJ2-1; 8 bases align to TRBD2. V trimming: 5 bases; J trimming: 4 bases; junction bases outside the gene matches: 4. This CDR3 has 14 amino acids. CDR1 and CDR2 from the germline V gene are SGHAT and FQNNGV. The CDR3 here is CASSPRLAYNEQFF. The DNA of the CDR3 is TGTGCCAGCAGCCCTAGACTAGCGTACAATGAGCAGTTCTTC.

The V and J genes are TRBV27 and TRBJ2-1, with D possibly TRBD2 on 6 matching bases. The CDR3 runs to 14 residues. Trimming left V 2 bases short and J 7 bases short, with 12 bases between. CDR1 and CDR2 from the germline V gene are MNHEY and SMNVEV (reference sequence). CDR3 protein: CASSLIGGRNEQFF. The CDR3 bases are TGTGCCAGCAGTTTAATCGGAGGGAGGAATGAGCAGTTCTTC.

This rearrangement joins TRBV23-1 to TRBJ2-5; D possibly corresponds to TRBD1 (6 bases). TRBV23-1 is assigned to the ORF class and has an uncertain function. The CDR3 spans 14 residues. V lost 3 bases and J 3 bases, leaving 11 bases between the germline ends. CDR3: CASSQLDSEETQYF. The CDR3 DNA reads as TGCGCCAGCAGTCAGCTGGACAGTGAAGAGACCCAGTACTTC.

This chain links TRBV4-1 with TRBJ2-5, with a possible D match to TRBD2 (6 bases). The CDR3 loop spans 15 amino acids. The V and J ends lost 4 bases and 2 bases respectively, with 14 bases between them. From germline, CDR1 is MGHRA and CDR2 YSYEKL. The CDR3 reads CASSLTRRGQETQYF. The CDR3 DNA reads TGCGCCAGCAGCCTTACCCGGAGGGGACAAGAGACCCAGTACTTC.

This chain joins TRBV29-1 and TRBJ2-5; weak D call: TRBD2 (6 bases). Trimming took off 3 bases at V and 5 bases at J, with 10 bases between the two ends. Germline assignment: CDR1 SQVTM and CDR2 ANQGSEA. The CDR3 totals 12 residues. CDR3 nucleotides: TGCAGCGTTGATGGAGGGATTGAGACCCAGTACTTC. Its translation: CSVDGGIETQYF.